Listed here are 9 T cell receptor beta chains from one sample, sequenced in a study of molecular identifiers for immune sequencing clone quantification (dated by TCRdb to about 2018). Library generation was performed with PCR. The sequencing machine was an Illumina HiSeq 4000. TCRdb ran its own pipeline on the public reads, namely fastp trimming at Q25 and MiXCR clone calling, and kept in-frame beta chains. Identical CDR3 proteins give one entry, which carries the most common genes and DNA. The sample table contains around 480,000 distinct CDR3 sequences; only one count was recorded for 20% to 25% of them. The ten most abundant clones make up approximately 0.84% of the sample. Input material: naive CD8+ T cells from blood, with Jurkat cell RNA spiked in. The cell subset or site label, read with the paper, signifies: FACS-sorted CD8+CD4-CCR7+CD45RA+ naive T cells. Receptors originate from a human donor in good health. Some libraries in this study had Jurkat cell RNA spiked in.

Ten or more counts support this clonotype. The gene calls are TRBV2 and TRBJ1-4; a weak D match, TRBD1 (6 bases). CDR1 and CDR2 (germline): SNHLY, FYNNEI. V was trimmed by 4 bases and J by 5 bases, leaving 14 bases between them. The CDR3 consists of 15 residues. CDR3 sequence reads: CASSVGTPFNEKLFF. DNA for the CDR3: TGTGCCAGCAGTGTTGGGACACCGTTCAATGAAAAACTGTTTTTT.

This clonotype was recorded many times. The chain joins TRBV7-9 to TRBJ2-3; D gene uncertain. This CDR3 is built from 13 residues. Germline V gene sequence: CDR1 SEHNR, CDR2 FQNEAQ (reference sequence). The V gene lost 4 bases and the J gene lost 6 bases, with 11 bases spanning the gap. The CDR3 is CASSSQQADTQYF. CDR3 sequence (DNA): TGTGCCAGCAGCTCCCAGCAGGCGGATACGCAGTATTTT.

For the CDR3, the DNA is TGTGCCAGCAGTGAAGGTCCAGGGGAGACCGGGGAGCTGTTTTTT. Its protein product is CASSEGPGETGELFF. The genes are TRBV25-1 and TRBJ2-2, with a possible D match to TRBD1 (6 bases). The germline V gene encodes CDR1 MGHDK and CDR2 SYGVNS. Trimming pared 2 bases from V and 5 bases from J, leaving 12 bases between. The CDR3 has 15 amino acids. Full variable domain (outside the CDR3, taken from reference TRBV25-1 and TRBJ2-2): EADIYQTPRYLVIGTGKKITLECSQTMGHDKMYWYQQDPGMELHLIHYSYGVNSTEKGDLSSESTVSRIRTEHFPLTLESARPSHTSQYLCASSEGPGETGELFFGEGSRLTVL.

There are a few counts of this clonotype. This chain connects TRBV19 to TRBJ1-6; 10 nucleotides line up with TRBD1. The germline V gene encodes CDR1 LNHDA and CDR2 SQIVND (reference sequence). V was clipped by 7 bases and J by 10 bases; unmatched bases: 7. This CDR3 comprises 14 residues. CDR3 residues: CASMWGQGSSPLHF. DNA of the CDR3: TGTGCCAGTATGTGGGGACAGGGGTCCTCACCCCTCCACTTT.

Remarks on this clonotype: A single base separates this from a much larger clone, so it may be a read error. V gene TRBV4-3 combines with J gene TRBJ2-1; possible D gene TRBD2, 5 bases. This CDR3 spans 13 amino acids. CDR1 and CDR2 from the germline V gene are LGHNA and YSLEER. CDR3 sequence: CASCQDLAHEQFF. CDR3 DNA sequence: TGCGCCAGCTGCCAAGATCTAGCCCATGAGCAGTTCTTC.

Comments on this clonotype: Just one base apart from a much larger clone, this may be a read error. This sequence joins TRBV28 and TRBJ1-1; D uncertain. The CDR3 consists of 12 residues. The germline CDR1 and CDR2 sequences are MDHEN and SYDVKM. CDR3 sequence (DNA): TGTGCCGGCAGTTTCACGGACACTGAAGCTTTCTTT. Its protein product is CAGSFTDTEAFF.

This clonotype occurred many times. The V gene is TRBV30, the J gene TRBJ2-1, with no clear D. With 2 bases removed from V and 6 bases from J, the gap between germline ends came to 8 bases. Germline CDR1 and CDR2: GTSNPN and SVGIG (reference sequence). CDR3 length: 12 amino acids. The CDR3 loop reads CAWSLDRNEQFF. The CDR3 DNA sequence: TGTGCCTGGAGTTTGGACCGCAATGAGCAGTTCTTC.

This clonotype was seen ten or more times. The chain couples TRBV19 to TRBJ2-1; D possibly corresponds to TRBD1 (6 bases). The germline V gene has CDR1 LNHDA and CDR2 SQIVND (reference sequence). The CDR3 extends over 15 amino acids. V was clipped by 3 bases and J by 12 bases, with 21 bases between them. The DNA of the CDR3 is TGTGCCAGTAGTATTGAGGTTCGGTCAAGGGGGTTGCAGTTCTTC. Translated: CASSIEVRSRGLQFF.

The gene calls are TRBV18 and TRBJ2-5, with D possibly called TRBD1 or TRBD2 (5 bases each). Deletions cut 3 bases from V and 3 bases from J, with 17 bases between. The CDR3 is made up of 16 amino acids. CDR1 KGHSH and CDR2 LQKENI come from the germline V gene. As DNA, the CDR3 is TGTGCCAGCTCACCGGGGCCTGGGACGGTAAAAGAGACCCAGTACTTC. As protein: CASSPGPGTVKETQYF.